These 28 T cell receptor beta chains were sequenced from one sample in a study of cytomegalovirus exposure and HLA in healthy donors (dated by TCRdb to between 2016 and 2019). Receptors were amplified or captured by the immunoSEQ multiplex PCR assay. For the multiplex PCR, a mixture combining 60 forward primers for TCR Vbeta segments and 13 reverse primers for TCR Jbeta segments was used. TCRdb re-hosts the immuneACCESS table, in-frame sequences only. Its copies lack some clones; in the studies checked, an unresolved V gene accounts for under half of them, and the cause for the rest is not known. Recorded for this sample are roughly 180,000 clones; around 80% of them occurred a single time. The ten largest clones represent 2% to 3% of the sample. The sequenced material came from PBMCs. These receptors were collected from a female donor in good health and CMV-seronegative.

This chain connects TRBV27 to TRBJ2-5, with TRBD2 as a possible D gene (5 bases). The germline V and J ends were trimmed by 5 bases and 4 bases, with 17 bases remaining between them. The CDR3 has 15 amino acids. In germline, CDR1 is MNHEY, CDR2 SMNVEV (reference sequence). The CDR3 DNA follows: TGTGCCAGCAGTGTCGGAGTGGGAGTAAGAGAGACCCAGTACTTC. Its translation is CASSVGVGVRETQYF.

This clone was counted a single time. The rearrangement links TRBV25-1 to TRBJ1-1; D is uncertain. Germline loops: CDR1 MGHDK, CDR2 SYGVNS. This CDR3 comprises 11 residues. V was cut by 4 bases and J by 7 bases, with 7 bases left in between. The CDR3 loop reads CASSGAGEAFF. The CDR3 DNA is TGTGCCAGCAGTGGGGCCGGTGAAGCTTTCTTT. Together with reference TRBV25-1 and TRBJ1-1, the CDR3 gives the full variable domain: EADIYQTPRYLVIGTGKKITLECSQTMGHDKMYWYQQDPGMELHLIHYSYGVNSTEKGDLSSESTVSRIRTEHFPLTLESARPSHTSQYLCASSGAGEAFFGQGTRLTVV.

The rearrangement links TRBV13 to TRBJ2-5; no clear D. CDR1 is PRHDT and CDR2 is FYEKMQ in the germline V gene (reference sequence). The CDR3 totals 12 residues. V was trimmed by 5 bases and J by 4 bases, leaving 8 bases between them. The CDR3 DNA reads TGTGCCAGCAGCAGACCAGGAGAGACCCAGTACTTC. The encoded protein is CASSRPGETQYF. The full variable domain, with the rest looked up from reference TRBV13 and TRBJ2-5, is AAGVIQSPRHLIKEKRETATLKCYPIPRHDTVYWYQQGPGQDPQFLISFYEKMQSDKGSIPDRFSAQQFSDYHSELNMSSLELGDSALYFCASSRPGETQYFGPGTRLLVL.

The chain carries TRBV28 and TRBJ1-4, with D possibly matching TRBD1 (5 bases). Per germline, CDR1 MDHEN and CDR2 SYDVKM. The CDR3 sequence is 14 residues long. Between the trimmed V and J ends, which lost 1 base and 5 bases, there was a span of 8 bases. The CDR3 reads CASSLFGGNEKLFF. In nucleotides, the CDR3 is TGTGCCAGCAGTTTATTCGGGGGGAATGAAAAACTGTTTTTT.

The V call is TRBV18, the J call TRBJ2-3; TRBD2 agrees at 10 bases. This CDR3 has 17 amino acids. Germline CDR1 and CDR2: KGHSH and LQKENI. The V and J ends lost 6 bases and 4 bases, in that order; junction bases with no gene match: 13. CDR3 protein: CASSQVSGRMNPDTQYF. CDR3 in DNA: TGTGCCAGCTCCCAAGTTAGCGGGAGGATGAACCCAGATACGCAGTATTTT.

The genes are TRBV27 and TRBJ2-3; 11 bases fit TRBD2. Germline CDR1 is MNHEY and CDR2 is SMNVEV (reference sequence). This CDR3 is 15 amino acids long. V dropped 6 bases and J dropped 4; count of bases not matched to a gene: 6. CDR3 DNA: TGTGCCAGCAGCTCACTAGCGGGAGCGGCAGATACGCAGTATTTT. This sequence encodes CASSSLAGAADTQYF.

The V gene is TRBV11-2, the J gene TRBJ1-2; D ambiguous. In germline, CDR1 is SGHAT, CDR2 FQNNGV. V was clipped by 2 bases and J by 7 bases, with 11 bases between them. CDR3 length: 13 residues. The CDR3 coding sequence is TGTGCCAGCAGCTTATCCGGGGTTGGTGGCTACACCTTC. Its translation is CASSLSGVGGYTF.

This chain connects TRBV4-1 to TRBJ2-5; 8 bases are shared with TRBD2. The CDR3 is 17 residues long. From germline, CDR1 is MGHRA and CDR2 YSYEKL. Losses at the gene ends were 4 bases for V and 1 base for J; bases not matched to a gene: 11. The CDR3 DNA is TGCGCCAGCAGCCCAGATTCGGGGGGGGGCTCCCAAGAGACCCAGTACTTC. Its translation is CASSPDSGGGSQETQYF.

The V gene is TRBV7-2, the J gene TRBJ2-7; 9 nucleotides line up with TRBD1. Germline CDR1 and CDR2: SGHTA and FQGNSA. Trimming at V came to 4 bases and at J to 3 bases, leaving 4 bases not matched to a gene. The CDR3 runs 14 residues. The CDR3 here is CASSSPGQGYEQYF. CDR3 nucleotide sequence: TGTGCCAGCAGCTCCCCGGGACAGGGCTACGAGCAGTACTTC.

This clone was seen only a few times. The chain recombines TRBV6-1 with TRBJ2-7; no clear D. The V and J ends lost 7 bases and 2 bases respectively, with 9 bases between them. The germline CDR1 and CDR2 sequences are MNHNS and SASEGT. The length of the CDR3 is 12 residues. The CDR3 DNA reads TGTGCCAGCAAAGACATTACCTACGAGCAGTACTTC. Translated: CASKDITYEQYF.

The chain uses TRBV19 and TRBJ2-3, with 7 bases that match TRBD2. The CDR3 covers 14 residues. The ends lost 11 bases at V and 5 bases at J; junction bases unmatched: 13. CDR1 and CDR2 from the germline V gene are LNHDA and SQIVND (reference sequence). The CDR3 DNA reads TGTGCCTCCGTGGGGAAGCGGGGTGTAGATACGCAGTATTTT. This codes for CASVGKRGVDTQYF.

This clone appeared a few times. The rearrangement uses TRBV30 and TRBJ1-4, with 7 bases that match TRBD1. The CDR3 contains 13 residues. Per the germline V gene, CDR1 is GTSNPN and CDR2 is SVGIG (reference sequence). V dropped 4 bases and J dropped 5; count of bases not matched to a gene: 4. The CDR3 is CAWKRGPNEKLFF. CDR3 DNA: TGTGCCTGGAAAAGGGGGCCCAATGAAAAACTGTTTTTT.

The V and J genes are TRBV6-6 and TRBJ1-6; 7 bases agree with TRBD1. This CDR3 contains 15 residues. The V segment lost 5 bases and the J segment 13 bases; nucleotides outside the gene matches: 14. CDR1 is MNHNY and CDR2 is SVGAGI in the germline V gene (reference sequence). CDR3 sequence reads: CASSQERQGLGPLHF. CDR3 in DNA: TGTGCCAGCAGTCAAGAGAGACAGGGCTTAGGGCCCCTCCACTTT.

The chain is built from TRBV7-2 and TRBJ2-7; 7 positions match TRBD1. Germline CDR1 and CDR2: SGHTA and FQGNSA. V was pared by 5 bases and J by 2 bases, with 12 bases of the junction left unmatched. The CDR3 is 16 residues long. The DNA of the CDR3 is TGTGCCAGCAGCCCCGAGCTGGGACAGTCCCCCTACGAGCAGTACTTC. Translating gives CASSPELGQSPYEQYF.

A single count supports this clone. This chain uses TRBV23-1 with TRBJ2-7, with TRBD2 matching over 7 bases. TRBV23-1 is marked as an open reading frame, function uncertain. The CDR3 extends over 14 amino acids. J gave up 5 bases and V 4 bases, and 8 bases lay outside the gene matches. CDR3 region: CASSRSGGLHEQYF. CDR3 nucleotide sequence: TGCGCCAGCAGTCGTTCGGGAGGTTTACACGAGCAGTACTTC.

This chain connects TRBV5-1 to TRBJ2-3, with TRBD2 as a possible D gene (5 bases). From germline, CDR1 is SGHRS and CDR2 YFSETQ. The CDR3 contains 11 residues. V was clipped by 4 bases and J by 5 bases, with 5 bases between them. The CDR3 nucleotides read TGCGCCAGCAGCGCGGGAGATACGCAGTATTTT. Translated, it gives CASSAGDTQYF.

This chain joins TRBV19 and TRBJ2-5; possible D gene TRBD2, 5 bases. The germline V gene encodes CDR1 LNHDA and CDR2 SQIVND (reference sequence). Trimming removed 1 base from V and 5 bases from J, with 14 bases in between. The CDR3 runs to 15 residues. DNA of the CDR3: TGTGCCAGTAGTATAGGGACTCTAGCCGTGGAGACCCAGTACTTC. Translating gives CASSIGTLAVETQYF.

The J gene is TRBJ2-1, the V gene TRBV29-1, with D unresolved. Germline-derived CDR1 and CDR2 are SQVTM and ANQGSEA. The CDR3 extends over 13 amino acids. The ends were cut back, 4 bases at V and 7 bases at J, with 14 bases in the middle. The CDR3 DNA sequence: TGCAGCGTTGCAAGAATACGCCAGAATGAGCAGTTCTTC. Its translation: CSVARIRQNEQFF.

The chain employs TRBV4-2 and TRBJ1-2, with D uncertain. The CDR3 runs to 13 residues. From germline, CDR1 is LGHNA and CDR2 YNFKEQ. Trimming took 1 base from V and 8 from J, leaving 11 bases between them. The CDR3 loop reads CASSQGAHRGYTF. The CDR3 DNA reads TGTGCCAGCAGCCAAGGGGCCCACCGGGGCTACACCTTC.

Worth noting for this clone: Relative to the germline gene, one junction end is altered; a read error may explain this. This rearrangement joins TRBV7-2 to TRBJ1-1; D remains unclear. Germline-derived CDR1 and CDR2 are SGHTA and FQGNSA. The CDR3 length is 15 residues. CDR3 nucleotides: TGTGCCAGCAGCCCAGTGGGGTTTGCGTCGGAGGTCCGGATTTTT. Residues: CASSPVGFASEVRIF.

Comment on this clone: The sample contains more than one DNA sequence encoding this CDR3. The V and J genes are TRBV5-1 and TRBJ2-7, with D possibly matching TRBD2 (6 bases). The germline gives CDR1 SGHRS, CDR2 YFSETQ. The ends were cut back, 0 bases at V and 0 bases at J, with 13 bases in the middle. CDR3 length: 16 residues. The CDR3 region is CASSLEAGPSSYEQYF. CDR3 coding DNA: TGCGCCAGCAGCTTGGAAGCGGGCCCCAGCTCCTACGAGCAGTACTTC. The variable domain in full, completed from reference TRBV5-1 and TRBJ2-7, reads KAGVTQTPRYLIKTRGQQVTLSCSPISGHRSVSWYQQTPGQGLQFLFEYFSETQRNKGNFPGRFSGRQFSNSRSEMNVSTLELGDSALYLCASSLEAGPSSYEQYFGPGTRLTVT.

This clone showed up just a few times. This chain connects TRBV5-1 to TRBJ2-2; 10 bases agree with TRBD2. The CDR3 consists of 16 residues. Germline CDR1 reads SGHRS; CDR2 reads YFSETQ. V lost 4 bases, J lost 4 bases, and 7 bases stayed unmatched. CDR3 nucleotides: TGCGCCAGCAGCACCGAGCGGGGGGGCCGCACCGGGGAGCTGTTTTTT. The encoded protein is CASSTERGGRTGELFF.

This clone turned up a few times. The chain uses TRBV11-2 and TRBJ2-1; D perhaps matches TRBD1 (5 bases). Trimming shortened V by 0 bases and J by 15 bases, and 12 bases separated the two germline ends. The V gene's germline CDR1 is SGHAT and CDR2 FQNNGV. The CDR3 runs 12 residues. The CDR3 sequence is CASSLDLARGFF. CDR3 bases: TGTGCCAGCAGCTTAGATCTGGCTAGGGGGTTCTTC. The variable domain in full, completed from reference TRBV11-2 and TRBJ2-1, reads EAGVAQSPRYKIIEKRQSVAFWCNPISGHATLYWYQQILGQGPKLLIQFQNNGVVDDSQLPKDRFSAERLKGVDSTLKIQPAKLEDSAVYLCASSLDLARGFFGPGTRLTVL.

This chain links TRBV15 with TRBJ2-2; 9 nucleotides line up with TRBD2. This CDR3 has 16 residues. Trimming cost V 3 bases and J 4 bases; bases outside gene matches: 6. The germline gives CDR1 LNHNV, CDR2 YYDKDF (reference sequence). This CDR3 reads CATSSPAGGGTGELFF. For the CDR3, the DNA is TGTGCCACCAGCAGCCCAGCGGGAGGAGGCACCGGGGAGCTGTTTTTT.

Comments on this clone: Because the CDR3's place on the DNA is in doubt, the DNA is left out and the CDR3 is given as listed by TCRdb. CDR3 sequence reads: CASILDSPGANVLTF. The chain recombines TRBV2 with TRBJ2-6; the D call TRBD1 from the table was never checked on the DNA. The CDR3 spans 15 amino acids, including both terminal residues. CDR1 is SNHLY, CDR2 FYNNEI, per germline.

The rearrangement joins TRBV27 to TRBJ2-3, with 10 bases lining up with TRBD2. In germline, CDR1 is MNHEY, CDR2 SMNVEV (reference sequence). The trim removed 5 bases at V and 5 bases at J, leaving 10 bases unmatched. The CDR3 totals 16 residues. The CDR3 DNA reads TGTGCCAGCAGTCCCCTAGCGGGGGCCCGGGGAGATACGCAGTATTTT. It translates to CASSPLAGARGDTQYF.

The J gene is TRBJ2-2, the V gene TRBV7-3; no reliable D call. Looked up from germline, CDR1 is SGHTA and CDR2 is FQGTGA. This CDR3 comprises 14 residues. The ends were cut back, 3 bases at V and 2 bases at J, with 7 bases in the middle. CDR3 residues: CASSLFRNTGELFF. In DNA, the CDR3 is TGTGCCAGCAGCTTGTTCAGAAACACCGGGGAGCTGTTTTTT.

The chain is built from TRBV29-1 and TRBJ2-7; D possibly corresponds to TRBD2 (6 bases). Trimming took 6 bases from V and 2 from J, leaving 14 bases between them. Germline CDR1 and CDR2: SQVTM and ANQGSEA. The CDR3 sequence is 13 residues long. The CDR3 loop reads CSVTGTDAYEQYF. CDR3 nucleotides: TGCAGCGTAACCGGGACTGATGCCTACGAGCAGTACTTC.